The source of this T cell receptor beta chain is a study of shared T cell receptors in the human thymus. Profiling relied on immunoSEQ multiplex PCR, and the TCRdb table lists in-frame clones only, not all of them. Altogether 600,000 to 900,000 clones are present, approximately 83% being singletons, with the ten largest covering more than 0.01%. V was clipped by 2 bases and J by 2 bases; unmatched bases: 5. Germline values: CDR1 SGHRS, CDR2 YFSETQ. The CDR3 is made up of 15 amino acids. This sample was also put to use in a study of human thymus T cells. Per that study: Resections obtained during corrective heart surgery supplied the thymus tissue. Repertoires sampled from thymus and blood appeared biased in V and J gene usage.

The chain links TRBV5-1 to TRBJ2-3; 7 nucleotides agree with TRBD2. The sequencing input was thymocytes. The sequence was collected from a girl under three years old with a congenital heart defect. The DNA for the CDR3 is TGCGCCAGCAGCTTTGGGGGGGAAAACACAGATACGCAGTATTTT. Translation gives CASSFGGENTDTQYF.